These 12 T cell receptor beta chains share one sample of origin, sequenced in a study of T cell responses to AZD1222 COVID-19 vaccine. Profiled with immunoSEQ multiplex PCR; TCRdb holds only in-frame clones, not every one. The data contain around 200,000 clones, about 93% of them singletons. The sequencing used peripheral blood, collected 28 days after the second dose of the MenACWY control vaccine. All receptors derive from an adult who received the MenACWY meningococcal vaccine as a control.

The chain links TRBV5-1 to TRBJ1-6; 9 bases align to TRBD1. Germline CDR1 and CDR2: SGHRS and YFSETQ. This CDR3 region has 13 residues. Trimming at V came to 7 bases and at J to 9 bases, leaving 5 bases not matched to a gene. The CDR3 region has the DNA TGCGCCAGCCGGACAGGGGACACTTCACCCCTCCACTTT. Its translation is CASRTGDTSPLHF.

The gene calls are TRBV5-4 and TRBJ2-5; 10 positions match TRBD2. The CDR3 runs 17 residues. The ends lost 0 bases at V and 5 bases at J; junction bases unmatched: 10. In germline, CDR1 is SGHNT, CDR2 YYREEE (reference sequence). CDR3 sequence (DNA): TGTGCCAGCAGCTTGGCCAGTCAGCGGGGGGGCGGTGAGACCCAGTACTTC. Protein product: CASSLASQRGGGETQYF.

V usage is TRBV6-5 and J usage is TRBJ1-3; D call uncertain. The germline CDR1 and CDR2 sequences are MNHEY and SVGAGI. The CDR3 sequence is 14 residues long. V shed 9 bases and J shed 0 bases, with 12 bases lying between them. CDR3 in DNA: TGTGCCAGTTTGGAGGGCCCCTCTGGAAACACCATATATTTT. Translation: CASLEGPSGNTIYF.

This clone was counted a single time. The CDR3 loop reads CASSSGTAVGYTF. CDR3 nucleotides: TGTGCCAGCAGTTCCGGGACCGCCGTCGGCTACACCTTC. The J gene is TRBJ1-2, the V gene TRBV28, with D possibly TRBD1 on 5 matching bases. CDR3 length equals 13 residues. With 4 bases removed from V and 8 bases from J, the gap between germline ends came to 14 bases. The germline CDR1 and CDR2 sequences are MDHEN and SYDVKM.

Written as DNA, the CDR3 is TGCGCCAGCAGCCGCGAGGGGGTCAGCAATCAGCCCCAGCATTTT. Protein product: CASSREGVSNQPQHF. This rearrangement joins TRBV5-1 to TRBJ1-5; weak D call: TRBD1 (6 bases). Trimming took 4 bases from V and 1 from J, leaving 12 bases between them. The germline V gene encodes CDR1 SGHRS and CDR2 YFSETQ. The CDR3 length is 15 residues.

The chain couples TRBV7-9 to TRBJ2-5; 7 bases match TRBD1. V shed 5 bases, J shed 1 base, and the junction held 10 bases outside the gene matches. CDR3 length equals 16 residues. The germline V gene encodes CDR1 SEHNR and CDR2 FQNEAQ (reference sequence). CDR3 nucleotides: TGTGCCAGCAGCCCTGCCACACAGGGGATCCAAGAGACCCAGTACTTC. Encoded protein: CASSPATQGIQETQYF.

The chain joins TRBV5-1 to TRBJ1-4, with D uncertain. This CDR3 comprises 14 residues. Trimming cost V 5 bases and J 8 bases, with 16 bases left between them. The germline gives CDR1 SGHRS, CDR2 YFSETQ. The CDR3 protein is CASRTAGISEKLFF. CDR3 bases: TGCGCCAGCAGGACCGCGGGGATTAGCGAAAAACTGTTTTTT. Full variable domain (outside the CDR3, taken from reference TRBV5-1 and TRBJ1-4): KAGVTQTPRYLIKTRGQQVTLSCSPISGHRSVSWYQQTPGQGLQFLFEYFSETQRNKGNFPGRFSGRQFSNSRSEMNVSTLELGDSALYLCASRTAGISEKLFFGSGTQLSVL.

The genes are TRBV18 and TRBJ2-7, with 9 bases fitting TRBD1. The CDR3 is made up of 16 amino acids. Unmatched junction bases numbered 6, after V lost 1 base and J lost 2 bases. The germline CDR1 and CDR2 sequences are KGHSH and LQKENI. This chain's CDR3 is CASSPQKGQGTYEQYF. The CDR3 DNA follows: TGTGCCAGCTCACCACAGAAGGGACAGGGAACCTACGAGCAGTACTTC. Using reference TRBV18 and TRBJ2-7 for the parts outside the CDR3, the full variable domain is NAGVMQNPRHLVRRRGQEARLRCSPMKGHSHVYWYRQLPEEGLKFMVYLQKENIIDESGMPKERFSAEFPKEGPSILRIQQVVRGDSAAYFCASSPQKGQGTYEQYFGPGTRLTVT.

This clone was observed once. The V call is TRBV5-6, the J call TRBJ2-5; TRBD2 matches 8 bases. The germline gives CDR1 SGHDT, CDR2 YYEEEE. J was trimmed by 5 bases and V by 1 base; bases with no gene match: 7. This CDR3 has 15 amino acids. Written as DNA, the CDR3 is TGTGCCAGCAGCTTGTCCGGGGGGGGGCCCGAGACCCAGTACTTC. This encodes CASSLSGGGPETQYF. Combining the CDR3 with reference TRBV5-6 and TRBJ2-5 gives the whole variable domain DAGVTQSPTHLIKTRGQQVTLRCSPKSGHDTVSWYQQALGQGPQFIFQYYEEEERQRGNFPDRFSGHQFPNYSSELNVNALLLGDSALYLCASSLSGGGPETQYFGPGTRLLVL.

The chain carries TRBV6-5 and TRBJ1-1; 7 positions agree with TRBD1. With V trimmed by 6 bases and J by 1 base, 5 bases remained unmatched. Germline lookup yields CDR1 MNHEY and CDR2 SVGAGI. The length of the CDR3 is 14 residues. The CDR3: CASSGDRSNTEAFF. CDR3 bases: TGTGCCAGCAGCGGGGACAGATCGAACACTGAAGCTTTCTTT.

The rearrangement links TRBV2 to TRBJ1-2; tentatively, D is TRBD1 (5 bases). The germline V gene has CDR1 SNHLY and CDR2 FYNNEI. V was trimmed by 2 bases and J by 5 bases, leaving 15 bases between them. The CDR3 has 15 amino acids. CDR3 DNA: TGTGCCAGCAGTGAATCTGGGGGATTGGCTTATGGCTACACCTTC. The encoded protein is CASSESGGLAYGYTF.

This chain links TRBV5-1 with TRBJ1-1, with D uncertain. V lost 0 bases and J 0 bases, leaving 18 bases between the germline ends. The CDR3 has 18 residues. The germline gives CDR1 SGHRS, CDR2 YFSETQ. The chain's CDR3 is CASSLGPTKTPLNTEAFF. The CDR3, as DNA: TGCGCCAGCAGCTTGGGTCCTACTAAAACCCCGTTGAACACTGAAGCTTTCTTT.